The text below deals with one TCR beta chain. Sequencing was performed with immunoSEQ multiplex PCR; in TCRdb, only in-frame clones are kept and a portion is missing. The repertoire includes about 150,000 clones, approximately 88% of them detected once, and about 10% sits in the top ten. This entry belongs to a study of blood T cell repertoires in COVID-19. The CDR3 has 13 amino acids. From germline, CDR1 is MNHNY and CDR2 SVGAGI (reference sequence). The V gene lost 10 bases and the J gene lost 4 bases, with 16 bases spanning the gap. The rearrangement joins TRBV6-6 to TRBJ1-1; tentative D call: TRBD1 (5 bases). The sequence was obtained from a man aged 55 to 70 with active or convalescent COVID-19. The source material was peripheral blood. The CDR3 bases are TGTGCCACCAAGGGTCTTCAGGGCACTGAAGCTTTCTTT. Its translation: CATKGLQGTEAFF.